This T cell receptor beta chain came from a study of brain T cells in children with intractable seizures. Here immunoSEQ multiplex PCR was the method, and the copy in TCRdb shows in-frame clones only, minus some. The repertoire holds 110,000 or so clones, with 85% to 95% as singletons. This clone is a singleton in its sample. The antigen is not known. Sequencing was limited to surgery cases with top T cell transcript signatures in brain tissue. Patients received at least one anti-epileptic drug before surgery. This CDR3 is 13 amino acids long. Germline lookup yields CDR1 MNHEY and CDR2 SMNVEV (reference sequence). J gave up 4 bases and V 10 bases, and 8 bases lay outside the gene matches. Study findings and constraints: Only CDR3 sequence similarity suggested viral specificity, without known HCMV serostatus. Absence of clones before surgery may stem from lower sequencing depth.

The sequencing used peripheral blood, collected at surgery. This chain connects TRBV27 to TRBJ2-3, with 7 bases aligning to TRBD1. The sequence was obtained from a boy under two years old with hemimegalencephaly and intractable seizures. The CDR3 nucleotides read TGTGCCACCTCATTAACAGGGGCAGATACGCAGTATTTT. Its translation is CATSLTGADTQYF.